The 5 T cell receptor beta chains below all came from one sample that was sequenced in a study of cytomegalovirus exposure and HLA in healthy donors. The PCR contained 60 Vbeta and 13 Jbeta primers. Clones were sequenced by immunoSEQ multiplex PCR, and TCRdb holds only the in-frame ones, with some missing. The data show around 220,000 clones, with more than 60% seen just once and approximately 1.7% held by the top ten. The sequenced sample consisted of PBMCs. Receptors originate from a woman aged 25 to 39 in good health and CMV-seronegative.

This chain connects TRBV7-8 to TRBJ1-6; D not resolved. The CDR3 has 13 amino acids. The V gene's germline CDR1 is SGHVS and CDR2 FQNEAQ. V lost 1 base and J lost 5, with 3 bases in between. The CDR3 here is CASSLEHNSPLHF. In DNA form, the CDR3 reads TGTGCCAGCAGCTTAGAGCATAATTCACCCCTCCACTTT.

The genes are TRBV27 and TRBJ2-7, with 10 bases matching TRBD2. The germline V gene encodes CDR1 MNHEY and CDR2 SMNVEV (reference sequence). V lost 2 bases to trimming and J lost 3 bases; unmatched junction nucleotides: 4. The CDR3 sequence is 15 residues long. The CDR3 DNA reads TGTGCCAGCAGTTTAGGTCTAGCGGGGGTCTACGAGCAGTACTTC. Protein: CASSLGLAGVYEQYF.

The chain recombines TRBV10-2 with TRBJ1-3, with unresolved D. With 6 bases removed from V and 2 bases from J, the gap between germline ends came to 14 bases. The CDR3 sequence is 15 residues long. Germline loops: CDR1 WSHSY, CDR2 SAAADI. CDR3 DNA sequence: TGCGCCAGCAGAGAGAGAGGGAGTACTGGAAACACCATATATTTT. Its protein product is CASRERGSTGNTIYF.

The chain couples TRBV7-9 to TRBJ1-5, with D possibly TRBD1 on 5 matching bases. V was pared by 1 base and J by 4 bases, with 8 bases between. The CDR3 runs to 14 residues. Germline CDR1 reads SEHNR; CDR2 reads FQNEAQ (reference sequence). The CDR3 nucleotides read TGTGCCAGCAGCTTAGGGCCAGGGAATCAGCCCCAGCATTTT. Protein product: CASSLGPGNQPQHF.

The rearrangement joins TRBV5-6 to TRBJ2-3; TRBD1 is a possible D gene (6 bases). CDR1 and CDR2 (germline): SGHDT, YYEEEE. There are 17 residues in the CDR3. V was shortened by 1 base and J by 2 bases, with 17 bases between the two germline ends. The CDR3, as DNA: TGTGCCAGCAGCTTGTTGGTGACAGGCCTTTCCACAGATACGCAGTATTTT. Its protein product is CASSLLVTGLSTDTQYF.